The clone carrying this TCR beta chain was observed a single time. The length of the CDR3 is 13 residues. V trimming: 5 bases; J trimming: 7 bases; junction bases outside the gene matches: 2. CDR1 and CDR2 from the germline V gene are SGHTA and FQGNSA. Original data processing: Amplified reference gene primers provided the basis for estimating nucleated cell counts. The data were produced by immunoSEQ multiplex PCR, yet TCRdb's version contains in-frame clones alone and is incomplete. The V and J calls and the clone size are those of that table, but D and trimming were determined from the DNA. The sample consists of tens of thousands of clones, more than 60% of them appearing once. This entry comes from a study of blood T cell repertoires in COVID-19. As for the study in general: Acute and convalescent COVID-19 samples came from the United States, Italy and Spain.

The sample was peripheral blood. The genes are TRBV7-2 and TRBJ1-5; 10 bases are a match to TRBD1. This clonotype was obtained from a woman over 75 with active or convalescent COVID-19. CDR3 loop: CASSLTGGQPQHF. The CDR3 DNA follows: TGTGCCAGCAGCCTGACAGGGGGCCAGCCCCAGCATTTT.